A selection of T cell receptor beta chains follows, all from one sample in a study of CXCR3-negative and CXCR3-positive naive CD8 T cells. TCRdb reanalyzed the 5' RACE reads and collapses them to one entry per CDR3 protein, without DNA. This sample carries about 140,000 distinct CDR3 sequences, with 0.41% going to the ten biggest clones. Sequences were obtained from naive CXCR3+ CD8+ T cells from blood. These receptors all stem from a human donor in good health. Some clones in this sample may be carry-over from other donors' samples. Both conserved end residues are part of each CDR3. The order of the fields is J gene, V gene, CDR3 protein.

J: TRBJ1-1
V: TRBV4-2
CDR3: CASSQEGGQTTEAFF

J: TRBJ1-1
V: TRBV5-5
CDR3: CASRYTGATEAFF

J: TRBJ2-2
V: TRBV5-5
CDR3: CASSLHPPDSYNTGELFF

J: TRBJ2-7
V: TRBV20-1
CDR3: CSARVLRLNYEQYF

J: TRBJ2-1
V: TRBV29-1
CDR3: CSVEGALAGVNEQFF

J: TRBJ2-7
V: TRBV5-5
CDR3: CASSFTGGEYEQYF

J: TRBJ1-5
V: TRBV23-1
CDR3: CASSRYLGYRQPQHF

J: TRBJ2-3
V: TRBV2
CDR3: CASSHTPPGGSDTQYF

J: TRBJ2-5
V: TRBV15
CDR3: CATSRDSSRGLAGRQETQYF

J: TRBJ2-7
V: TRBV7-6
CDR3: CASSLGQGVGEQYF

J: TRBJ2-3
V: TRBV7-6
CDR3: CASSLELALATDTQYF

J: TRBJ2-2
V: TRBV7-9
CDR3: CASSPSGGPHTGELFF

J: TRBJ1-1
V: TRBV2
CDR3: CASSERDRGSEAFF

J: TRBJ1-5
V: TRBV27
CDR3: CASSSLARVNYQPQHF

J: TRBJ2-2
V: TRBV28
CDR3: CASTAPSGGANIGELFF

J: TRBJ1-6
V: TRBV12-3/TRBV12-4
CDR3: CASSFSRVVGSPLHF

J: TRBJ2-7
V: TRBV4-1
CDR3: CASSQDPGPRFEQYF

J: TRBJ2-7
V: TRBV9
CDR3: CASSPTPGRLYEQYF

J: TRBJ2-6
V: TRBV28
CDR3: CASRMVSGANVLTF

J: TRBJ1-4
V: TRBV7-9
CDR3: CASSFPGTENEKLFF

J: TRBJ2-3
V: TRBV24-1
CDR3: CATGDLTDTQYF

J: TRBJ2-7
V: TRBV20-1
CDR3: CSASDPYEQYF

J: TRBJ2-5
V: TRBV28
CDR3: CASSFERGSQETQYF

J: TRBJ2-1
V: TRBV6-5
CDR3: CASSIRGYNEQFF

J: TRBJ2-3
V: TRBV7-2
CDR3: CASSLYLAGGQDHTDTQYF

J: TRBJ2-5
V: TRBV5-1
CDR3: CASSSWTSGYQETQYF

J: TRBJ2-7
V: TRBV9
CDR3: CASSVGGGGAYEQYF

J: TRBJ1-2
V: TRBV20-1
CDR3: CSATNSGTGTNYGYTF

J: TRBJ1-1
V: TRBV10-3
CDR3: CAISPTGTEAFF

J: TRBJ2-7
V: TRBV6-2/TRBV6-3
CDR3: CASSYELAGGLPPSYEQYF

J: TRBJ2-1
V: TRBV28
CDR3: CASSREVSYNEQFF

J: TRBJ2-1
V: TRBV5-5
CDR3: CASSFSWEQFF

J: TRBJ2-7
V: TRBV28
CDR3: CASSSFYEQYF

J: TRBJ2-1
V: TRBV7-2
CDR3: CASSAPGTSGVNSYNEQFF